This T cell receptor beta chain appears in the sequencing data of a study of T cell repertoires in cytomegalovirus infection. Overall study: Indications came from public TCR beta signatures; they pointed to CMV infection and to a matching HLA type.

In TCRdb, the reads were re-called with MiXCR into one record per CDR3 protein. The top ten hold over 15% of the sample, which has 200,000 to 250,000 distinct CDR3 sequences, roughly 22% seen once. V trimming: 1 base; J trimming: 8 bases; junction bases outside the gene matches: 7. This CDR3 has 15 residues. Germline CDR1 is SGHVS and CDR2 is FNYEAQ. General observations from the study: HLA-C-restricted CMV clonotypes gave the most frequent clonotype in two of eight donors. There were carriers of CMV plus the relevant HLA, and cumulative public TCR beta family frequency identified them.

On this clonotype itself: Its antigen is as yet unknown.

The specimen sequenced was CD8+ T cells from PBMCs. The TCR comes from a human donor in good health (CMV status not recorded). Some clones in this sample may be carry-over from other donors' samples. The chain carries TRBV7-6 and TRBJ2-1, with TRBD2 matching over 8 bases. The CDR3 DNA reads as TGTGCCAGCAGCTTAGGAGGAGCGGGGGTCGATGAGCAGTTCTTC. Its translation: CASSLGGAGVDEQFF.